This T cell receptor (beta chain) derives from a study of breast tumors, draining lymph nodes, adjacent tissues. Germline V gives CDR1 LGHNA, CDR2 YNFKEQ. V lost 0 bases, J lost 7 bases, and 15 bases lay in between. The CDR3 is made up of 15 amino acids. MiXCR, applied by TCRdb to the multiplex PCR reads, yields one record per CDR3 protein. The sample records 200,000 to 250,000 distinct CDR3 sequences, less than 45% being singletons. General study points: Compared with basal-like, luminal-like tumors shared significantly more repertoire with nontumor tissue. Tumor TCR diversity was below lymph nodes but above nontumor tissue. Tumor T cell lymph node origin was a supported hypothesis, not proven. Findings are consistent with lymph node origin and intratumoral expansion of most tumor T cells.

This clonotype was counted many times. Its antigen is as yet unknown. The lymph nodes were axillary draining lymph nodes from breast cancer patients. The sequencing input was axillary lymph node tissue. This TCR was recovered from a female donor with breast cancer. Some clones in this sample may be carry-over from other donors' samples. This sequence joins TRBV4-2 and TRBJ2-5; D gene unclear. The CDR3 is CASSQDFSESRTQYF. CDR3 nucleotide sequence: TGTGCCAGCAGCCAAGATTTCTCGGAGTCCAGGACCCAGTACTTC.